Listed below are T cell receptor beta chains from one sample, sequenced in a study of Graves' ophthalmopathy and Graves' hyperthyroidism. From the multiplex PCR reads, TCRdb called clonotypes with MiXCR, one entry per CDR3 protein. The sample yields about 420,000 distinct CDR3 sequences, around a fifth seen once. Sequencing used peripheral blood. These TCRs come from a woman aged 18-30 years with stable Graves' hyperthyroidism. Both conserved end residues are part of each CDR3. D genes are given only for firm matches.

CATRRGGAEETQYF . 14 TRBV19
CASGRLLRATEAFF . 14 TRBV28
CASSQDLGRDRTEAFF . 16 TRBV4-3
CASSAVSRRGELFF . 14 TRBV6-1
CATSDLPSGTGELFF . 15 TRBV24-1
CASSLTGGTPGGYTF . 15 TRBV7-2
CASSSGTVYYGYTF . 14 TRBV5-1
CASSYSWERETQYF . 14 TRBV6-5
CASRDSNQPQHF . 12 TRBV6-2/TRBV6-3
CASSPTTEAFF . 11 TRBV28
CASSFTGTGYEQYF . 14 TRBV12-3/TRBV12-4
CASSPGTWGEQYF . 13 TRBV11-2
CASSPSTAQETQYF . 14 TRBV16
CASRSGTIVSYDQYF TRBD2 15 TRBV6-2/TRBV6-3
CAWSDRTGTVNYGYTF TRBD1 16 TRBV30
CASSFFDRDEQYF TRBD1 13 TRBV27
CASKPSGTGDRYEQYF TRBD1 16 TRBV6-1
CSVGHLNTEAFF . 12 TRBV29-1
CASSLEANYEQYF . 13 TRBV5-1
CASSAIQGANYGYTF . 15 TRBV27
CASSSAGNTEAFF . 13 TRBV19
CASRIDGLDLYGYTF . 15 TRBV7-2
CASRPGTSGSYEQYF TRBD2 15 TRBV2
CASRQDIHEQYF . 12 TRBV28
CASSDSGRAEASF . 13 TRBV6-4
CSALTGTATYEQYF . 14 TRBV20-1
CASSHPGQGVEEQYF TRBD1 15 TRBV4-1
CASSSLGGPGTQYF . 14 TRBV6-2/TRBV6-3
CASSPDSPRPLKQYF . 15 TRBV27
CASSSAKDIRQETQYF . 16 TRBV19
CASSLGPGQRYTGELFF TRBD1 17 TRBV5-1
CATSDAPGTRHQETQYF . 17 TRBV24-1
CATRDRAETQYF TRBD1 12 TRBV7-9
CASSARWGESYTF . 13 TRBV6-1
CATQKDRAGTEAFF TRBD1 14 TRBV27
CASSSTGITEAFF . 13 TRBV12-3/TRBV12-4
CASKITGGTSGYTF . 14 TRBV27
CASSYERTGNTGELFF TRBD1 16 TRBV6-2/TRBV6-3
CASSFWEQETQYF . 13 TRBV28
CGAPGQGSYEQYF TRBD1 13 TRBV20-1
CASSQDNQLLYEQYF . 15 TRBV3-1
CASSPSAGVTYSYEQYF TRBD2 17 TRBV6-1
CASRPPGFANTGELFF . 16 TRBV5-1
CASRRLALSSYEQYF . 15 TRBV4-3
CASSPGQGDEQYF TRBD1 13 TRBV18
CASSLFRDRPNYEQYF TRBD1 16 TRBV28
CASSIAPEETQYF . 13 TRBV19
CASSLRRNQPQHF . 13 TRBV7-6
CSARGDKGNSPLHF . 14 TRBV20-1
CSASRLAGGRLAKNIQYF TRBD2 18 TRBV20-1